What follows is one T cell receptor (beta chain) and its context. The data were obtained in a study of OX40 agonist ivuxolimab in advanced cancers. Study-wide background: Administration of intravenous ivuxolimab to patients occurred every 2 weeks at 0.01 to 10 mg/kg. A male proportion of 70% to 90% was recorded, with mean age roughly 60 years and range roughly 20 to 90.

CDR1 MNHEY and CDR2 SVGAGI come from the germline V gene. This CDR3 comprises 14 residues. V lost 2 bases, J lost 1 base, and 2 bases stayed unmatched. Sequenced by immunoSEQ multiplex PCR; TCRdb stores in-frame clones only, minus some. The sample contains about 130,000 clones, roughly 91% of which appear only once. The material sequenced was CD4+ or CD8+ T cells sorted from blood, taken in a trial of the OX40 agonist ivuxolimab. The clonotype originates from an adult with an advanced solid tumor such as melanoma, head and neck, liver or kidney cancer. The V and J genes are TRBV6-5 and TRBJ2-7, with 7 bases fitting TRBD1. CDR3 sequence: CASSYADRSYEQYF. The CDR3 coding sequence is TGTGCCAGCAGTTACGCGGACAGGTCCTACGAGCAGTACTTC.